Below are 21 T cell receptor beta chains sequenced from a single sample in a study of cytomegalovirus exposure and HLA in healthy donors. PCR primers comprised 60 Vbeta and 13 Jbeta primers. Libraries were prepared by immunoSEQ multiplex PCR; TCRdb keeps only in-frame clonotypes and omits some of them. This table has more than 100,000 clones, about three quarters appearing once. The sample was PBMCs. The source of these receptors is a woman aged 18-29 years in good health and CMV-seronegative.

The genes are TRBV11-2 and TRBJ2-1; TRBD2 matches 8 bases. The CDR3 consists of 17 residues. Per the germline V gene, CDR1 is SGHAT and CDR2 is FQNNGV. Trimming removed 1 base from V and 5 bases from J; junction bases left unmatched: 10. The CDR3, as DNA: TGTGCCAGCAGCTTAGTGTCCCGGGAGGGCCTGGACAATGAGCAGTTCTTC. Translating gives CASSLVSREGLDNEQFF.

The J gene is TRBJ2-5, the V gene TRBV7-8; D is possibly TRBD1 (5 bases). The V end lost 5 bases, the J end lost 1 base, and 14 bases lay between the germline ends. CDR3 size: 15 residues. Germline V gene sequence: CDR1 SGHVS, CDR2 FQNEAQ. CDR3 bases: TGTGCCAGCAGCCAGGGTAGGGCGGTCCAAGAGACCCAGTACTTC. This encodes CASSQGRAVQETQYF.

The chain recombines TRBV5-1 with TRBJ2-5; 16 bases match TRBD2. This CDR3 comprises 16 residues. Germline-derived CDR1 and CDR2 are SGHRS and YFSETQ. Trimming cost V 4 bases and J 5 bases; bases outside gene matches: 5. CDR3 nucleotides: TGCGCCAGCAGCATGGGACTAGCGGGAGGGCACGAGACCCAGTACTTC. Translated: CASSMGLAGGHETQYF.

In DNA form, the CDR3 reads TGTGCCAGCTCACCAAGTTCAGGGGACCTGAACACTGAAGCTTTCTTT. Amino acids: CASSPSSGDLNTEAFF. The chain couples TRBV18 to TRBJ1-1, with a weak D call TRBD1 (6 bases). The V and J ends lost 2 bases and 0 bases respectively, with 13 bases between them. The CDR3 is made up of 16 amino acids. The germline V gene has CDR1 KGHSH and CDR2 LQKENI.

The chain couples TRBV21-1 to TRBJ2-7; TRBD1 is taken as the D call from the table, unchecked against the DNA. TRBV21-1 is marked as a pseudogene. The CDR3 covers 16 residues. The chain's CDR3 is CASSKRTTGGFHEQYF. For the CDR3, the DNA is TGTGCCAGCAGCAAAAGAACGACAGGGGGCTTCCACGAGCAGTACTTC.

This chain connects TRBV18 to TRBJ2-7; possibly TRBD1 for D (6 bases). Trimming cost V 4 bases and J 0 bases, with 13 bases left between them. The CDR3 is 15 residues long. From germline, CDR1 is KGHSH and CDR2 LQKENI. The CDR3 sequence is CASSRGGPISYEQYF. In DNA form, the CDR3 reads TGTGCCAGCTCACGAGGGGGACCCATCTCCTACGAGCAGTACTTC.

In this sample, this clone turned up a few times. The rearrangement joins TRBV5-1 to TRBJ1-1; D is unclear. Per the germline V gene, CDR1 is SGHRS and CDR2 is YFSETQ. The length of the CDR3 is 14 residues. The V end lost 0 bases, the J end lost 3 bases, and 9 bases lay between the germline ends. The DNA of the CDR3 is TGCGCCAGCAGCTTGGAAGTCAGTGACACTGAAGCTTTCTTT. Translating it yields CASSLEVSDTEAFF.

The gene calls are TRBV7-2 and TRBJ2-1; D is ambiguous. The length of the CDR3 is 14 residues. Per germline, CDR1 SGHTA and CDR2 FQGNSA. The V end lost 2 bases, the J end lost 4 bases, and 9 bases lay between the germline ends. CDR3 sequence: CASSLWAEYNEQFF. CDR3 DNA: TGTGCCAGCAGCTTATGGGCAGAGTACAATGAGCAGTTCTTC.

The chain joins TRBV5-1 to TRBJ2-2; D gene uncertain. CDR1 is SGHRS and CDR2 is YFSETQ in the germline V gene. The length of the CDR3 is 13 residues. V was shortened by 4 bases and J by 3 bases, with 7 bases between the two germline ends. The CDR3 protein is CASSLADTGELFF. The CDR3 DNA reads TGCGCCAGCAGCCTGGCCGACACCGGGGAGCTGTTTTTT.

This chain links TRBV29-1 with TRBJ1-1; D gene uncertain. The germline gives CDR1 SQVTM, CDR2 ANQGSEA. V was pared by 1 base and J by 4 bases, with 19 bases between. The CDR3 has 16 residues. This chain's CDR3 is CSVEGAYKNLGTEAFF. The CDR3 coding sequence is TGCAGCGTTGAAGGGGCCTATAAAAATTTGGGCACTGAAGCTTTCTTT.

The chain combines TRBV19 with TRBJ1-5; TRBD1 aligns across 8 bases. This CDR3 is 15 amino acids long. In germline, CDR1 is LNHDA, CDR2 SQIVND (reference sequence). The V gene end was trimmed by 7 bases and the J gene end by 4 bases; junction bases not matched to a gene: 9. The CDR3 protein is CASNEGTGHNQPQHF. In nucleotides, the CDR3 is TGTGCCAGTAATGAAGGGACAGGCCATAATCAGCCCCAGCATTTT.

The chain recombines TRBV5-1 with TRBJ2-7; tentative D call: TRBD1 (5 bases). Germline V gene lookup returns CDR1 SGHRS and CDR2 YFSETQ. Between the trimmed V and J ends, which lost 1 base and 2 bases, there was a span of 13 bases. This CDR3 spans 15 amino acids. The CDR3: CASSLNPGQAYEQYF. For the CDR3, the DNA is TGCGCCAGCAGCTTGAATCCCGGACAAGCCTACGAGCAGTACTTC.

The chain recombines TRBV5-1 with TRBJ1-1, with D tentatively TRBD1 (6 bases). V was trimmed by 1 base and J by 1 base, leaving 11 bases between them. The CDR3 is 15 residues long. Germline V lookup: CDR1 SGHRS, CDR2 YFSETQ. The DNA for the CDR3 is TGCGCCAGCAGCTTGCAGGGGCCCCGGAACACTGAAGCTTTCTTT. Amino acid sequence: CASSLQGPRNTEAFF.

The chain couples TRBV6-1 to TRBJ1-2, with a weak D call TRBD1 (6 bases). Between the trimmed V and J ends, which lost 3 bases and 2 bases, there was a span of 13 bases. Germline-derived CDR1 and CDR2 are MNHNS and SASEGT. This CDR3 spans 15 amino acids. DNA of the CDR3: TGTGCCAGCAGTGACCCCGGGACACCGAACTATGGCTACACCTTC. It is translated as CASSDPGTPNYGYTF.

The rearrangement joins TRBV13 to TRBJ2-2; TRBD2 agrees at 7 bases. The V gene's germline CDR1 is PRHDT and CDR2 FYEKMQ (reference sequence). This CDR3 is 16 amino acids long. J lost 7 bases, V lost 0 bases, and 8 bases had no gene match. The CDR3 region is CASSLGPAGAVGELFF. The CDR3 bases are TGTGCCAGCAGCTTAGGCCCCGCGGGAGCAGTCGGGGAGCTGTTTTTT.

This clone was seen only a few times. The genes are TRBV4-2 and TRBJ1-2; D remains unclear. Germline-derived CDR1 and CDR2 are LGHNA and YNFKEQ. V was clipped by 0 bases and J by 4 bases, with 21 bases between them. The CDR3 consists of 18 residues. The CDR3 is CASSQDRERLTLFYGYTF. The CDR3 DNA is TGTGCCAGCAGCCAAGATCGGGAGAGGTTAACGCTGTTCTATGGCTACACCTTC.

The CDR3 bases are TGTGCCACCAGCACGGGACAGGGGGCCAACGAGCAGTACTTC. It specifies CATSTGQGANEQYF. The V and J genes are TRBV15 and TRBJ2-7, with 12 bases that match TRBD1. The CDR3 contains 14 residues. Unmatched junction bases numbered 3, after V lost 4 bases and J lost 5 bases. Germline CDR1 is LNHNV and CDR2 is YYDKDF (reference sequence).

V usage is TRBV2 and J usage is TRBJ2-7; weak D call: TRBD1 (6 bases). The CDR3 runs 13 residues. Trimming took 3 bases from V and 11 from J, leaving 17 bases between them. Looked up from germline, CDR1 is SNHLY and CDR2 is FYNNEI. As DNA, the CDR3 is TGTGCCAGCAGTGAGGGCGGACCGAAGGGGGAGTACTTC. This encodes CASSEGGPKGEYF.

This clone was counted between two and nine times. The chain has TRBV19 and TRBJ2-7; TRBD2 agrees at 7 bases. The V gene end was trimmed by 3 bases and the J gene end by 1 base; junction bases not matched to a gene: 9. Germline loops: CDR1 LNHDA, CDR2 SQIVND (reference sequence). The CDR3 has 16 amino acids. DNA for the CDR3: TGTGCCAGTAGTATGTCTAGCGGCCCCTATTCCTACGAGCAGTACTTC. Translating it yields CASSMSSGPYSYEQYF.

The gene calls are TRBV27 and TRBJ1-1, with 7 bases identical to TRBD1. The CDR3 loop spans 14 amino acids. Unmatched junction bases numbered 3, after V lost 5 bases and J lost 0 bases. Germline lookup yields CDR1 MNHEY and CDR2 SMNVEV (reference sequence). In DNA form, the CDR3 reads TGTGCCAGCAGTCCAGGGGGTCTGAACACTGAAGCTTTCTTT. It yields the protein CASSPGGLNTEAFF.

The V call is TRBV11-2, the J call TRBJ1-1; 7 bases are a match to TRBD1. Germline V gene lookup returns CDR1 SGHAT and CDR2 FQNNGV. The ends lost 5 bases at V and 6 bases at J; junction bases unmatched: 9. The CDR3 runs 14 residues. This chain's CDR3 is CASSPDRETPEAFF. In DNA, the CDR3 is TGTGCCAGCAGCCCCGACAGGGAGACGCCTGAAGCTTTCTTT.